Below are 17 T cell receptor beta chains sequenced from a single sample in a study of EBV T-cell therapy then PD-1 blockade in nasopharyngeal carcinoma. Sequencing was performed with immunoSEQ multiplex PCR; in TCRdb, only in-frame clones are kept and a portion is missing. The sample yields over a hundred clones, around 30% seen once. As to treatment: AdE1-LMPpoly-expanded autologous EBV-specific T-cell therapy followed by anti-PD-1 nivolumab. The sequenced sample consisted of EBV dextramer-positive CD8+ T cells from the patient's own cultured T-cell product. Stated subset: CD8+CD4- cells from the ACT product binding two EBV epitope dextramers. These receptor sequences come from a man between 40 and 49 years old with nasopharyngeal carcinoma.

The genes are TRBV20-1 and TRBJ2-1; D remains unclear. CDR3 size: 11 residues. Germline assignment: CDR1 DFQATT and CDR2 SNEGSKA (reference sequence). V was clipped by 1 base and J by 9 bases, with 7 bases between them. CDR3 in amino acids: CSARGGSEQFF. The CDR3 DNA reads as TGCAGTGCTAGAGGCGGAAGTGAGCAGTTCTTC.

This rearrangement joins TRBV13 to TRBJ2-6; D is ambiguous. The CDR3 has 16 amino acids. Trimming removed 8 bases at V and 0 bases at J, with 14 bases between. CDR1 and CDR2 from the germline V gene are PRHDT and FYEKMQ (reference sequence). This CDR3 reads CASRLRTTSGANVLTF. As DNA, the CDR3 is TGTGCCAGCCGTCTAAGGACCACCTCTGGGGCCAACGTCCTGACTTTC. Using reference TRBV13 and TRBJ2-6 for the parts outside the CDR3, the full variable domain is AAGVIQSPRHLIKEKRETATLKCYPIPRHDTVYWYQQGPGQDPQFLISFYEKMQSDKGSIPDRFSAQQFSDYHSELNMSSLELGDSALYFCASRLRTTSGANVLTFGAGSRLTVL.

The CDR3 DNA follows: TGTGCCAGCAGGGTCTGGGGGTCGCACGAGCAGTACTTC. Its translation: CASRVWGSHEQYF. V gene TRBV13 combines with J gene TRBJ2-7; D might be TRBD1 or TRBD2, each matching 5 bases. Germline CDR1 reads PRHDT; CDR2 reads FYEKMQ (reference sequence). Trimming shortened V by 6 bases and J by 5 bases, and 14 bases separated the two germline ends. The length of the CDR3 is 13 residues.

In this sample, this clone is hyperexpanded (1% or more). The sample contains more than one DNA sequence encoding this CDR3. The rearrangement uses TRBV6-5 and TRBJ1-2; D may be TRBD1 (5 bases). The CDR3 has 14 amino acids. Germline loops: CDR1 MNHEY, CDR2 SVGAGI. Trimming took off 8 bases at V and 4 bases at J, with 17 bases between the two ends. CDR3 bases: TGTGCCAGCTCCTTTCAGGGCGGACGCTATGGCTACACCTTC. It specifies CASSFQGGRYGYTF.

This clone showed up just a few times. At one of its ends the junction is not consistent with the germline gene, which may arise from a read error. This chain connects TRBV19 to TRBJ2-3; 8 nucleotides align to TRBD2. Germline CDR1 is LNHDA and CDR2 is SQIVND (reference sequence). This CDR3 contains 14 residues. CDR3 bases: TGTGCCAGTAGCATAGGAGCGGGGGCAGATACGCAGTATTTT. It translates to CASSIGAGADTQYF.

V gene TRBV6-5 combines with J gene TRBJ1-1; perhaps TRBD1 as D (6 bases). The CDR3 runs to 14 residues. Germline CDR1 reads MNHEY; CDR2 reads SVGAGI. With 5 bases removed from V and 4 bases from J, the gap between germline ends came to 14 bases. CDR3 region: CASSIGGLSTEAFF. The CDR3 DNA reads TGTGCCAGCAGTATAGGGGGGCTGAGCACTGAAGCTTTCTTT.

This clone counts as large. The chain couples TRBV7-2 to TRBJ1-5; D is unresolved. Trimming removed 4 bases from V and 0 bases from J, with 16 bases in between. The CDR3 runs to 17 residues. From germline, CDR1 is SGHTA and CDR2 FQGNSA. The CDR3 here is CASSSLGNSYSNQPQHF. As DNA, the CDR3 is TGTGCCAGCAGCTCCCTCGGAAATAGTTATAGCAATCAGCCCCAGCATTTT.

This clone qualifies as hyperexpanded. The chain's CDR3 is CASTPQITQETQYF. In nucleotides, the CDR3 is TGTGCCAGCACCCCCCAGATCACCCAAGAGACCCAGTACTTC. The chain recombines TRBV3-1 (or the pseudogene TRBV3-2) with TRBJ2-5; no firm D call. Trimming left V 7 bases short and J 1 base short, with 13 bases between. Germline V gene lookup returns CDR1 LGHDT and CDR2 YNNKEL (reference sequence). CDR3 length: 14 amino acids.

The chain combines TRBV11-1 with TRBJ1-1, with D hard to call. Deletions cut 5 bases from V and 0 bases from J, with 16 bases between. The CDR3 contains 16 residues. Germline V gives CDR1 SGHAT, CDR2 FQDESV (reference sequence). The CDR3 bases are TGTGCCAGCAGCGCGGGCGAGTGGGCAGTGAACACTGAAGCTTTCTTT. Translation: CASSAGEWAVNTEAFF.

The V call is TRBV19, the J call TRBJ2-5; D remains ambiguous. The CDR3 is 12 amino acids. V dropped 0 bases and J dropped 5 bases, with 4 bases sitting between them. From germline, CDR1 is LNHDA and CDR2 SQIVND (reference sequence). As DNA, the CDR3 is TGTGCCAGTAGTATAGATCTGGAGACCCAGTACTTC. The encoded protein is CASSIDLETQYF.

This chain connects TRBV7-9 to TRBJ2-3; the match to TRBD2 covers 7 bases. Losses at the gene ends were 5 bases for V and 3 bases for J; bases not matched to a gene: 11. The CDR3 is 16 residues long. The V gene's germline CDR1 is SEHNR and CDR2 FQNEAQ (reference sequence). CDR3 sequence: CASSPKGSGETDTQYF. CDR3 coding DNA: TGTGCCAGCAGCCCCAAGGGAAGCGGGGAGACAGATACGCAGTATTTT.

V is TRBV6-5 and J is TRBJ1-2; tentative D call: TRBD1 (5 bases). CDR3 length: 15 amino acids. Trimming stripped 5 bases from V and 8 bases from J, with 21 bases between. Germline V gene lookup returns CDR1 MNHEY and CDR2 SVGAGI. The CDR3 nucleotides are TGTGCCAGCAGTCGTCTCGGGGGATTCGGTGGAGGCTACACCTTC. This sequence encodes CASSRLGGFGGGYTF.

This clone ranks as large. The rearrangement links TRBV3-1 (or the pseudogene TRBV3-2) to TRBJ2-2; D is uncertain. There are 14 residues in the CDR3. V dropped 4 bases and J dropped 9 bases, with 15 bases sitting between them. Germline V CDR1 and CDR2: LGHDT, YNNKEL (reference sequence). This CDR3 reads CASSPAAGVRELFF. The CDR3 region has the DNA TGTGCCAGCAGCCCTGCGGCTGGAGTCCGGGAGCTGTTTTTT.

The genes are TRBV27 and TRBJ2-2; possibly TRBD1 or TRBD2 for D (6 bases each). The germline V and J ends were trimmed by 8 bases and 8 bases, with 12 bases remaining between them. The CDR3 is 12 amino acids. CDR1 and CDR2 from the germline V gene are MNHEY and SMNVEV (reference sequence). CDR3 DNA sequence: TGTGCCAGCCAACGGGGGCTGGGGGAGCTGTTTTTT. Translated, it gives CASQRGLGELFF.

In its sample, this clone ranks as large. This sequence joins TRBV4-1 and TRBJ2-5, with TRBD2 identical over 9 bases. Germline values: CDR1 MGHRA, CDR2 YSYEKL. This CDR3 comprises 16 residues. The J segment lost 2 bases and the V segment lost 3 bases, leaving 7 bases of the junction unmatched. The DNA of the CDR3 is TGCGCCAGCAGCCAGCCCGGACTAGCGCTTCAAGAGACCCAGTACTTC. As protein: CASSQPGLALQETQYF.

This chain connects TRBV6-5 to TRBJ1-2; D is perhaps TRBD1 (5 bases). This CDR3 has 14 amino acids. The ends were cut back, 4 bases at V and 4 bases at J, with 13 bases in the middle. Looked up from germline, CDR1 is MNHEY and CDR2 is SVGAGI. The CDR3 DNA reads as TGTGCCAGCAGTTCCCTCGGGGGGTTCTATGGCTACACCTTC. It yields the protein CASSSLGGFYGYTF.

The table lists this clone with a few counts. The chain carries TRBV5-1 and TRBJ2-7; the D is unclear. There are 14 residues in the CDR3. In germline, CDR1 is SGHRS, CDR2 YFSETQ. V was pared by 0 bases and J by 1 base, with 8 bases between. In nucleotides, the CDR3 is TGCGCCAGCAGCTTGGCCGGCGCGTCCTACGAGCAGTACTTC. It is translated as CASSLAGASYEQYF.